One and the same sample provided the 15 T cell receptor beta chains below, sequenced in a study of cytomegalovirus exposure and HLA in healthy donors. The PCR ran on 60 Vbeta and 13 Jbeta primers. The table came from immunoSEQ multiplex PCR; TCRdb's copy has only in-frame clones and leaves some out. The data contain about 130,000 clones, 65% to 80% of them seen just once; the ten biggest clones take up around 7%. Sample: PBMCs. The receptors originated from a man aged 40-55 years in good health and CMV-seropositive.

The V gene is TRBV5-4, the J gene TRBJ2-3, with 9 bases matching TRBD1. The length of the CDR3 is 14 residues. The V and J ends lost 5 bases and 4 bases, in that order; junction bases with no gene match: 5. Germline V gene data show CDR1 as SGHNT and CDR2 as YYREEE (reference sequence). The CDR3 loop reads CASRPDRGADTQYF. The CDR3 DNA sequence: TGTGCCAGCAGGCCCGACAGGGGGGCAGATACGCAGTATTTT.

The genes are TRBV19 and TRBJ1-2, with no clear D. The CDR3 has 16 residues. The V end lost 5 bases, the J end lost 0 bases, and 16 bases lay between the germline ends. Germline V gene lookup returns CDR1 LNHDA and CDR2 SQIVND (reference sequence). The CDR3 sequence is CASSENWALANYGYTF. The CDR3 DNA follows: TGTGCCAGTAGTGAAAACTGGGCATTAGCTAACTATGGCTACACCTTC.

The rearrangement uses TRBV29-1 and TRBJ2-2; 7 bases are shared with TRBD1. The germline CDR1 and CDR2 sequences are SQVTM and ANQGSEA. V lost 4 bases to trimming and J lost 8 bases; unmatched junction nucleotides: 7. This CDR3 is 13 amino acids long. This CDR3 reads CSVAKGGGGELFF. CDR3 bases: TGCAGCGTTGCCAAAGGGGGCGGGGGGGAGCTGTTTTTT.

The chain combines TRBV5-1 with TRBJ2-1, with 14 nucleotides matching TRBD2. Germline V gives CDR1 SGHRS, CDR2 YFSETQ. This CDR3 has 17 residues. Trimming removed 4 bases from V and 6 bases from J; junction bases left unmatched: 9. CDR3 coding DNA: TGCGCCAGCAGCCTGGGACTAGCGGGAGACGGGGGCAATGAGCAGTTCTTC. Translated, it gives CASSLGLAGDGGNEQFF.

The CDR3 protein is CASSVDRNYGYTF. In DNA, the CDR3 is TGTGCCAGCAGTGTGGACAGGAACTATGGCTACACCTTC. The chain joins TRBV6-1 to TRBJ1-2; 7 nucleotides agree with TRBD1. Trimming removed 4 bases from V and 2 bases from J; junction bases left unmatched: 1. The germline V gene encodes CDR1 MNHNS and CDR2 SASEGT. CDR3 length: 13 residues.

This clone was observed a few times. The V and J genes are TRBV6-5 and TRBJ1-6, with D possibly TRBD1 on 5 matching bases. Germline CDR1 MNHEY, CDR2 SVGAGI. CDR3 size: 15 residues. V was shortened by 0 bases and J by 4 bases, with 7 bases between the two germline ends. CDR3 protein: CASSYSEGYNSPLHF. The CDR3 DNA sequence: TGTGCCAGCAGTTACTCGGAGGGGTATAATTCACCCCTCCACTTT.

J is TRBJ2-7 and V is TRBV5-1; D remains ambiguous. Trimming removed 5 bases from V and 3 bases from J, with 12 bases in between. This CDR3 has 13 residues. The germline CDR1 and CDR2 sequences are SGHRS and YFSETQ. CDR3 DNA: TGCGCCAGCAGTTTAAGTACAGTCTACGAGCAGTACTTC. Its translation: CASSLSTVYEQYF.

Written as DNA, the CDR3 is TGTGCCAGCAGCCCGGACACACCAACTAATGAAAAACTGTTTTTT. Translation: CASSPDTPTNEKLFF. V gene TRBV28 combines with J gene TRBJ1-4; a weak D match, TRBD1 (5 bases). V was shortened by 6 bases and J by 0 bases, with 11 bases between the two germline ends. CDR1 is MDHEN and CDR2 is SYDVKM in the germline V gene. This CDR3 comprises 15 residues.

This clone was found once. The chain combines TRBV28 with TRBJ2-7, with D perhaps matching TRBD2 (5 bases). The CDR3 totals 14 residues. CDR1 and CDR2 (germline): MDHEN, SYDVKM. Trimming stripped 6 bases from V and 0 bases from J, with 12 bases between. The CDR3 reads CASRPSGNSYEQYF. The CDR3 DNA sequence: TGTGCCAGCAGACCTTCCGGGAACTCCTACGAGCAGTACTTC.

The chain links TRBV16 to TRBJ2-1, with TRBD2 as a possible D gene (6 bases). V shed 1 base and J shed 6 bases, with 13 bases lying between them. CDR1 and CDR2 (germline): KGHSY, FQNENV. This CDR3 is built from 15 residues. CDR3 sequence (DNA): TGTGCCAGCAGCCAATATACTAGCCCAGGCAATGAGCAGTTCTTC. Translation: CASSQYTSPGNEQFF.

This chain links TRBV19 with TRBJ2-3; 13 positions agree with TRBD2. V gave up 6 bases and J gave up 4 bases; unmatched junction bases: 7. In germline, CDR1 is LNHDA, CDR2 SQIVND (reference sequence). CDR3 length: 16 amino acids. The CDR3 coding sequence is TGTGCCAGTAGCCCGGGACTAGCGGGAAGGTCAGATACGCAGTATTTT. Translating gives CASSPGLAGRSDTQYF.

The rearrangement joins TRBV6-1 to TRBJ2-3; 7 bases match TRBD1. The CDR3 contains 15 residues. V was clipped by 6 bases and J by 3 bases; unmatched bases: 9. Germline loops: CDR1 MNHNS, CDR2 SASEGT. In nucleotides, the CDR3 is TGTGCCAGCAGCGATAGACAGGGACATACAGATACGCAGTATTTT. Amino acids: CASSDRQGHTDTQYF.

The chain is built from TRBV29-1 and TRBJ2-3, with TRBD1 as a possible D gene (5 bases). The germline V gene has CDR1 SQVTM and CDR2 ANQGSEA. With 7 bases removed from V and 0 bases from J, the gap between germline ends came to 14 bases. The CDR3 is made up of 14 amino acids. The CDR3 spells CSGKEQDSTDTQYF. CDR3 nucleotides: TGCAGCGGAAAAGAACAGGATAGCACAGATACGCAGTATTTT.

J is TRBJ1-5 and V is TRBV7-8; the D gene is possibly TRBD1 (5 bases). This CDR3 comprises 14 residues. The germline V gene encodes CDR1 SGHVS and CDR2 FQNEAQ. Trimming took 5 bases from V and 0 from J, leaving 8 bases between them. The CDR3 region has the DNA TGTGCCAGCAGCCTAACAGGTAGCAATCAGCCCCAGCATTTT. This sequence encodes CASSLTGSNQPQHF.

The gene calls are TRBV5-1 and TRBJ2-7, with 7 nucleotides matching TRBD1. This CDR3 comprises 14 residues. Per the germline V gene, CDR1 is SGHRS and CDR2 is YFSETQ. The V segment lost 4 bases and the J segment 4 bases; nucleotides outside the gene matches: 8. CDR3 amino acids: CASSGGQEPYEQYF. CDR3 nucleotide sequence: TGCGCCAGCAGCGGAGGACAGGAGCCGTACGAGCAGTACTTC.